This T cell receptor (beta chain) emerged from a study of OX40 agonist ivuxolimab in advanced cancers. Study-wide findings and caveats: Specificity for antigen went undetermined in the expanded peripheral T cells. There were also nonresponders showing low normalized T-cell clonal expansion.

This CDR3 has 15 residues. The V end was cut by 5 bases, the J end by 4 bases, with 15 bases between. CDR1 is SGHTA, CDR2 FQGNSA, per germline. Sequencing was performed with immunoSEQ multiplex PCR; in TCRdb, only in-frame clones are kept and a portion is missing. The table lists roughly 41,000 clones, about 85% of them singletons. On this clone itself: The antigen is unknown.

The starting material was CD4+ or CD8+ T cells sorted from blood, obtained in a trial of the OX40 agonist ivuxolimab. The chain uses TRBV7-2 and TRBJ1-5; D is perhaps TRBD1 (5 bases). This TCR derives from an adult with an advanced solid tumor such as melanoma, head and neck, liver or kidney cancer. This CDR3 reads CASSRESRQNQPQHF. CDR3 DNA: TGTGCCAGCAGCCGCGAAAGTAGACAGAATCAGCCCCAGCATTTT.